This T cell receptor (beta chain) was sequenced for a study of control samples from healthy donors and cancer patients. This table comes from immunoSEQ multiplex PCR, and its TCRdb copy is limited to in-frame clones, with some not included. The table shows under 100,000 clones, with approximately 93% occurring only once. The CDR3 has 14 residues. Germline values: CDR1 MNHEY, CDR2 SVGAGI. V lost 2 bases to trimming and J lost 6 bases, with 11 bases between them. The sequencing sample was made of blood. This clonotype was obtained from a young woman in good health. J is TRBJ1-5 and V is TRBV6-5, with D tentatively TRBD1 (5 bases). The CDR3 is CASSYGQGGQPQHF. CDR3 nucleotides: TGTGCCAGCAGTTACGGGCAGGGAGGTCAGCCCCAGCATTTT.